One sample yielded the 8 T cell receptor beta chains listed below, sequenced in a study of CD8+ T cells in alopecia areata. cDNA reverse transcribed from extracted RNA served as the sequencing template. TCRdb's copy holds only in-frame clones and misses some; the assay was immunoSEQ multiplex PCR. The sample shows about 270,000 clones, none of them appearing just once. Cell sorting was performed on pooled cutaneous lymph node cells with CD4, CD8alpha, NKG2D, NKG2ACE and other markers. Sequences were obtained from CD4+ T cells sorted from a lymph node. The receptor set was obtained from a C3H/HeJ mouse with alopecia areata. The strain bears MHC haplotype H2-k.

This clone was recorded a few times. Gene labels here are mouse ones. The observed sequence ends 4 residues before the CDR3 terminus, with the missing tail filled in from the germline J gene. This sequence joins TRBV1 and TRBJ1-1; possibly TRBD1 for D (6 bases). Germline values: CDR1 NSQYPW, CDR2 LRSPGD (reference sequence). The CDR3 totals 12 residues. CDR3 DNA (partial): TGCACCTGCAGTGGGGAGGGACAA. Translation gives CTCSGEGQ. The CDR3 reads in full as CTCSGEGQEVFF. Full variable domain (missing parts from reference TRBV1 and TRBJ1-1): VTLLEQNPRWRLVPRGQAVNLRCILKNSQYPWMSWYQQDLQKQLQWLFTLRSPGDKEVKSLPGADYLATRVTDTELRLQVANMSQGRTLYCTCSGEGQEVFFGKGTRLTVV.

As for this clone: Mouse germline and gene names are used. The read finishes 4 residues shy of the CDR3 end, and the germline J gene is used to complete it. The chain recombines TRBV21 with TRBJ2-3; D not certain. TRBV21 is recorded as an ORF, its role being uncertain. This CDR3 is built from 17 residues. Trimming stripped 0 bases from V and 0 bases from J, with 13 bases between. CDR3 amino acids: CASSQSYRPTSAETLYF. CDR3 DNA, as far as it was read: TGTGCTAGCAGTCAATCTTACAGACCAACTAGTGCAGAA.

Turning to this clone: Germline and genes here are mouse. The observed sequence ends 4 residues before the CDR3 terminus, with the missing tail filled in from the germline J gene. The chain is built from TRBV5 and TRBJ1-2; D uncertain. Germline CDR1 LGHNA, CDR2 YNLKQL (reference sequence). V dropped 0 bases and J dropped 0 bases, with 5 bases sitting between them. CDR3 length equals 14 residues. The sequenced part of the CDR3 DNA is TGTGCCAGCAGCCAAGAGACATCAAACTCC. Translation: CASSQETSNS. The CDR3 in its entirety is CASSQETSNSDYTF.

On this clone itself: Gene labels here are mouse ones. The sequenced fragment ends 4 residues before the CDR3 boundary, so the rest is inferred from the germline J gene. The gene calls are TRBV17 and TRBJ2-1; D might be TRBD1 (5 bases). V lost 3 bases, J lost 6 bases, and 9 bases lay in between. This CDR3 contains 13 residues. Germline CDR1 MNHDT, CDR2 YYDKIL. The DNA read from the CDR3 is TGTGCTAGCAGTAGTTACAGGTCTGCT. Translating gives CASSSYRSA. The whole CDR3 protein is CASSSYRSAEQFF.

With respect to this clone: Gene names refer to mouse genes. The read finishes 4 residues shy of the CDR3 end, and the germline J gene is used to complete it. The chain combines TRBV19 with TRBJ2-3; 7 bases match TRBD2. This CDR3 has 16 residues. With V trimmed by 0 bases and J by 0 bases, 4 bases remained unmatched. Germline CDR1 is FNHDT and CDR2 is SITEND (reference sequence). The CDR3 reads CASSIVGGTSAETLYF. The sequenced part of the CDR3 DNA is TGTGCCAGCAGTATAGTTGGGGGGACTAGTGCAGAA.

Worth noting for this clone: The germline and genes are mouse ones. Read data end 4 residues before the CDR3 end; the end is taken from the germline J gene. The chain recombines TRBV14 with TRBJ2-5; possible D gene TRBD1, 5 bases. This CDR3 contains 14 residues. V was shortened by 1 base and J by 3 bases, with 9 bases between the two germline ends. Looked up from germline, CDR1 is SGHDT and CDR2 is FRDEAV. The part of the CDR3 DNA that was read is TGTGCCAGCAGTTTCAGGCCAGGGCAAGAC. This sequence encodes CASSFRPGQD. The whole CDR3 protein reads CASSFRPGQDTQYF.

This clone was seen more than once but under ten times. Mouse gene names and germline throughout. CDR3 protein: CASSDVGGDGGQLYF. The CDR3 DNA, read in part, is TGTGCCAGCAGTGATGTTGGGGGGGACGGCGGG. The chain uses TRBV13-1 and TRBJ2-2; 8 nucleotides align to TRBD2. The read halts 4 residues ahead of the CDR3 end, with the missing end drawn from the germline J gene. The CDR3 consists of 15 residues. From germline, CDR1 is NSHNY and CDR2 SYGAGN.

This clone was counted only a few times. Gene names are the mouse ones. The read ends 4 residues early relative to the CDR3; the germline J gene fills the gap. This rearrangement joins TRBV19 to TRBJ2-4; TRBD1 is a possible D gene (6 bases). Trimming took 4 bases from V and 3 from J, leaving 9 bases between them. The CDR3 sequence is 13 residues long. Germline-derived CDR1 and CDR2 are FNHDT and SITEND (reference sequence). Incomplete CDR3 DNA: TGTGCCAGCAGTCAGGGACAACAAAAC. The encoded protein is CASSQGQQN. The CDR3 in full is CASSQGQQNTLYF.